This TCR beta chain stems from a study of blood T cell repertoires in COVID-19. CDR3 size: 11 residues. Looked up from germline, CDR1 is MDHEN and CDR2 is SYDVKM. Trimming removed 5 bases at V and 6 bases at J, with 8 bases between. In the original workflow: Using reference gene primer amplification, nucleated cell counts were estimated. Using immunoSEQ multiplex PCR, the repertoire was profiled, and TCRdb retains in-frame clones only, with some absent. D and trimming were read from the DNA, whereas the V and J calls and clone size are those reported in that table. The profile shows 150,000 to 200,000 clones, approximately 82% of them singletons.

Sequenced material: PBMCs or T cells enriched from blood (not recorded which). This rearrangement joins TRBV28 to TRBJ2-7, with D hard to call. The sequence was collected from a woman in her forties or fifties who had recovered from COVID-19. The CDR3 region has the DNA TGTGCCAGCAGTCCCCTTTCCGAGCAGTACTTC. Translation gives CASSPLSEQYF.